Listed here are 26 T cell receptor beta chains from one sample, sequenced in a study of T cell responses to AZD1222 COVID-19 vaccine. The assay was immunoSEQ multiplex PCR, and TCRdb's table has in-frame clones only and misses some. The data show more than 140,000 clones, around nine tenths seen once. The specimen was peripheral blood, collected on day 0 of AZD1222 vaccination. The receptors come from an adult in good health.

This sequence joins TRBV11-3 and TRBJ1-1, with TRBD1 matching over 9 bases. CDR1 and CDR2 from the germline V gene are SGHNT and YENEEA. The length of the CDR3 is 14 residues. J was trimmed by 1 base and V by 5 bases; bases with no gene match: 2. The CDR3 region is CASSPGQGNTEAFF. For the CDR3, the DNA is TGTGCCAGCAGCCCGGGACAGGGGAACACTGAAGCTTTCTTT.

The rearrangement uses TRBV21-1 and TRBJ2-5. TRBV21-1 is annotated as a pseudogene. The CDR3 has 22 residues. The CDR3 reads CASSKKRGVKGFVAAHQETQYF. The CDR3 DNA sequence: TGTGCCAGCAGCAAAAAAAGGGGGGTGAAAGGGTTTGTAGCGGCCCACCAAGAGACCCAGTACTTC.

The V call is TRBV7-9, the J call TRBJ1-6; D is uncertain. Trimming shortened V by 0 bases and J by 8 bases, and 2 bases separated the two germline ends. Looked up from germline, CDR1 is SEHNR and CDR2 is FQNEAQ (reference sequence). The CDR3 contains 12 residues. As DNA, the CDR3 is TGTGCCAGCAGCTTAGCGGATTCACCCCTCCACTTT. Its translation is CASSLADSPLHF. Based on the CDR3 plus reference TRBV7-9 and TRBJ1-6, the full variable domain is DTGVSQNPRHKITKRGQNVTFRCDPISEHNRLYWYRQTLGQGPEFLTYFQNEAQLEKSRLLSDRFSAERPKGSFSTLEIQRTEQGDSAMYLCASSLADSPLHFGNGTRLTVT.

CDR3 loop: CASSLTGHYNQPQHF. In DNA form, the CDR3 reads TGTGCCAGCAGCTTAACGGGACATTACAATCAGCCCCAGCATTTT. V usage is TRBV7-3 and J usage is TRBJ1-5, with D perhaps matching TRBD1 (6 bases). Germline values: CDR1 SGHTA, CDR2 FQGTGA. The V and J ends lost 0 bases and 3 bases respectively, with 9 bases between them. The CDR3 is 15 amino acids.

CDR3 in amino acids: CASSLSTDTQYF. CDR3 in DNA: TGCGCCAGCAGCTTAAGCACAGATACGCAGTATTTT. The gene calls are TRBV5-1 and TRBJ2-3; D is undetermined. CDR1 is SGHRS, CDR2 YFSETQ, per germline. V was trimmed by 2 bases and J by 0 bases, leaving 1 base between them. This CDR3 comprises 12 residues.

The gene calls are TRBV6-5 and TRBJ2-5; 9 bases match TRBD1. The germline V gene has CDR1 MNHEY and CDR2 SVGAGI. The CDR3 spans 12 residues. With V trimmed by 8 bases and J by 2 bases, 0 bases remained unmatched. The CDR3 bases are TGTGCCAGCGGACAGGGGCAAGAGACCCAGTACTTC. Its translation is CASGQGQETQYF.

The J gene is TRBJ1-5, the V gene TRBV19; unclear D gene. The V and J ends lost 3 bases and 0 bases respectively, with 9 bases between them. Germline-derived CDR1 and CDR2 are LNHDA and SQIVND (reference sequence). CDR3 size: 15 residues. The CDR3 sequence is CASSIEDYSNQPQHF. CDR3 DNA sequence: TGTGCCAGTAGTATTGAAGACTATAGCAATCAGCCCCAGCATTTT.

The rearrangement links TRBV7-6 to TRBJ1-1; a weak D match, TRBD1 (6 bases). Germline values: CDR1 SGHVS, CDR2 FNYEAQ. Trimming shortened V by 5 bases and J by 4 bases, and 14 bases separated the two germline ends. This CDR3 region has 14 residues. The CDR3 sequence is CASSPVGGATEAFF. The CDR3 DNA reads as TGTGCCAGCAGCCCGGTGGGGGGGGCCACTGAAGCTTTCTTT.

The chain has TRBV7-9 and TRBJ2-1, with D possibly TRBD2 on 6 matching bases. The CDR3 spans 13 residues. V gave up 7 bases and J gave up 9 bases, with 16 bases separating them. CDR1 is SEHNR, CDR2 FQNEAQ, per germline (reference sequence). CDR3 DNA: TGTGCCAGCACCCTGGGGGGTGGTGGTGAGCAGTTCTTC. Amino acids: CASTLGGGGEQFF. Supplemented by reference TRBV7-9 and TRBJ2-1, the full variable domain reads DTGVSQNPRHKITKRGQNVTFRCDPISEHNRLYWYRQTLGQGPEFLTYFQNEAQLEKSRLLSDRFSAERPKGSFSTLEIQRTEQGDSAMYLCASTLGGGGEQFFGPGTRLTVL.

This clone was seen once. The rearrangement links TRBV29-1 to TRBJ1-4; D gene unclear. CDR3 length equals 14 residues. V lost 7 bases and J lost 4, with 16 bases in between. CDR1 and CDR2 (germline): SQVTM, ANQGSEA. CDR3 coding DNA: TGCAGCGCCACGGCGGGCGGTCGTAATGAAAAACTGTTTTTT. It yields the protein CSATAGGRNEKLFF.

This rearrangement joins TRBV5-6 to TRBJ2-5; D call uncertain. The CDR3 is 17 amino acids. V lost 0 bases, J lost 2 bases, and 17 bases lay in between. CDR1 is SGHDT and CDR2 is YYEEEE in the germline V gene. The CDR3 sequence: CASSLVGSWATQETQYF. The CDR3 DNA is TGTGCCAGCAGCTTGGTGGGAAGCTGGGCCACACAAGAGACCCAGTACTTC.

The gene calls are TRBV2 and TRBJ2-3; possibly TRBD1 for D (6 bases). CDR1 is SNHLY and CDR2 is FYNNEI in the germline V gene. Deletions cut 7 bases from V and 6 bases from J, with 20 bases between. CDR3 length equals 15 residues. The CDR3 DNA follows: TGTGCCAGCACTGAGGTGGACAGACCTTCTGATACGCAGTATTTT. This translates into CASTEVDRPSDTQYF.

V and J are TRBV18 and TRBJ2-2; 8 nucleotides line up with TRBD1. This CDR3 is built from 15 residues. In germline, CDR1 is KGHSH, CDR2 LQKENI. Trimming took 6 bases from V and 4 from J; bases not matched to a gene: 7. CDR3 sequence reads: CASSPGTGGTGELFF. CDR3 nucleotides: TGTGCCAGCTCCCCCGGGACAGGAGGCACCGGGGAGCTGTTTTTT.

V gene TRBV15 combines with J gene TRBJ1-2, with D unclear. The CDR3 loop spans 13 amino acids. Deletions cut 2 bases from V and 8 bases from J, with 12 bases between. In germline, CDR1 is LNHNV, CDR2 YYDKDF (reference sequence). Here the CDR3 reads CATSRRNWEGYTF. DNA for the CDR3: TGTGCCACCAGCAGAAGAAACTGGGAGGGCTACACCTTC.

The V and J genes are TRBV28 and TRBJ1-1, with a weak D call TRBD1 (5 bases). Trimming removed 5 bases from V and 1 base from J, with 8 bases in between. The length of the CDR3 is 13 residues. CDR1 and CDR2 (germline): MDHEN, SYDVKM. CDR3 coding DNA: TGTGCCAGCAGTCAAACAGGGAACACTGAAGCTTTCTTT. Its translation is CASSQTGNTEAFF.

The chain has TRBV3-1 (or the pseudogene TRBV3-2) and TRBJ1-5; perhaps TRBD1 as D (5 bases). Trimming shortened V by 4 bases and J by 3 bases, and 13 bases separated the two germline ends. CDR1 is LGHDT, CDR2 YNNKEL, per germline (reference sequence). CDR3 length: 15 amino acids. The CDR3 is CASSPYKGLNQPQHF. In DNA form, the CDR3 reads TGTGCCAGCAGCCCCTACAAGGGACTCAATCAGCCCCAGCATTTT.

The CDR3 DNA reads TGCGCCAGCAGCCACGAGCGGGGACAGTGGGGAGAAACCTACGAGCAGTACTTC. It specifies CASSHERGQWGETYEQYF. V and J are TRBV4-3 and TRBJ2-7; D could derive from TRBD1 or TRBD2 (7 bases each). V lost 3 bases and J lost 2, with 23 bases in between. Germline lookup yields CDR1 LGHNA and CDR2 YSLEER. This CDR3 comprises 18 residues.

CDR3: CASSRNGAGANVLTF. In nucleotides, the CDR3 is TGTGCCAGCAGTCGAAATGGAGCAGGGGCCAACGTCCTGACTTTC. The V and J genes are TRBV27 and TRBJ2-6; the D is unclear. The germline V gene encodes CDR1 MNHEY and CDR2 SMNVEV (reference sequence). V shed 5 bases and J shed 4 bases, with 12 bases lying between them. CDR3 length: 15 residues.

The J gene is TRBJ1-5, the V gene TRBV19; perhaps TRBD1 as D (5 bases). Between the trimmed V and J ends, which lost 3 bases and 3 bases, there was a span of 15 bases. Looked up from germline, CDR1 is LNHDA and CDR2 is SQIVND (reference sequence). The CDR3 has 16 amino acids. CDR3 amino acids: CASSIYPAGNNQPQHF. CDR3 DNA sequence: TGTGCCAGTAGTATTTACCCCGCAGGGAACAATCAGCCCCAGCATTTT.

This chain links TRBV5-1 with TRBJ2-2, with TRBD2 identical over 8 bases. This CDR3 contains 16 residues. The junction had 6 bases not matched to a gene; V was cut back by 0 bases and J by 5 bases. CDR1 is SGHRS, CDR2 YFSETQ, per germline. Written as DNA, the CDR3 is TGCGCCAGCAGCTTGGTAGCGGGATGGGAAACCGGGGAGCTGTTTTTT. Translated: CASSLVAGWETGELFF.

V and J are TRBV7-9 and TRBJ2-3; TRBD1 matches 9 bases. V lost 6 bases, J lost 3 bases, and 7 bases stayed unmatched. Germline V gives CDR1 SEHNR, CDR2 FQNEAQ (reference sequence). The CDR3 covers 15 residues. The CDR3 DNA reads as TGTGCCAGCAGTACTACAGGGGGCGCGACAGATACGCAGTATTTT. Translated, it gives CASSTTGGATDTQYF.

The chain carries TRBV18 and TRBJ1-3, with 7 bases fitting TRBD1. V gave up 5 bases and J gave up 0 bases; unmatched junction bases: 10. CDR3 length: 17 amino acids. CDR1 is KGHSH and CDR2 is LQKENI in the germline V gene. CDR3 bases: TGTGCCAGCTCAGCCGGTGGACAGGTGCGCTCTGGAAACACCATATATTTT. Its protein product is CASSAGGQVRSGNTIYF.

The V gene is TRBV30, the J gene TRBJ1-2; D possibly corresponds to TRBD1 (5 bases). Deletions cut 4 bases from V and 6 bases from J, with 9 bases between. CDR1 and CDR2 (germline): GTSNPN, SVGIG (reference sequence). CDR3 size: 11 residues. The CDR3 sequence: CAWMVGDGYTF. The DNA for the CDR3 is TGTGCCTGGATGGTAGGGGATGGCTACACCTTC.

The V and J genes are TRBV18 and TRBJ1-1; D is unclear. Per the germline V gene, CDR1 is KGHSH and CDR2 is LQKENI. Deletions cut 7 bases from V and 1 base from J, with 10 bases between. CDR3 length: 13 residues. The CDR3 here is CASLTQSNTEAFF. The CDR3 region has the DNA TGTGCCAGCTTAACCCAGTCGAACACTGAAGCTTTCTTT.

This rearrangement joins TRBV6-5 to TRBJ2-1; 9 bases agree with TRBD1. CDR3 size: 15 residues. V lost 5 bases, J lost 7 bases, and 9 bases stayed unmatched. CDR1 and CDR2 from the germline V gene are MNHEY and SVGAGI. In nucleotides, the CDR3 is TGTGCCAGCAGTAGTGACAGGGGGGGGAATAATGAGCAGTTCTTC. Its translation is CASSSDRGGNNEQFF.

This sequence joins TRBV4-1 and TRBJ1-2; D call uncertain. Between the trimmed V and J ends, which lost 0 bases and 8 bases, there was a span of 16 bases. Germline V gene sequence: CDR1 MGHRA, CDR2 YSYEKL. This CDR3 comprises 15 residues. CDR3 in DNA: TGCGCCAGCAGCCAAGATCTCGGGTTAATGGGAGGCTACACCTTC. As protein: CASSQDLGLMGGYTF.